These 12 T cell receptor beta chains were sequenced from one sample in a study. TCRdb redid the calling of the 5' RACE reads with MiXCR, one entry per CDR3 protein. The table includes under 45,000 distinct CDR3 sequences, approximately 28% detected once. Sequenced material: tumor-infiltrating memory CD4+ T cells sorted from the breast tumor. Subset here: memory CD4+ T cells, CD4+CD45RO+CD25-. The receptors derive from a female donor with breast cancer.

The rearrangement joins TRBV28 to TRBJ2-1, with D maybe TRBD2 (5 bases). The CDR3 extends over 14 amino acids. Trimming cost V 3 bases and J 3 bases, with 9 bases left between them. The germline gives CDR1 MDHEN, CDR2 SYDVKM. The CDR3: CASSFRGNYNEQFF. DNA for the CDR3: TGTGCCAGCAGTTTTCGGGGAAACTACAATGAGCAGTTCTTC.

This clonotype was detected only a few times. The chain uses TRBV6-2 or TRBV6-3 and TRBJ2-1; TRBD2 matches at 14 bases. The CDR3 is made up of 15 amino acids. Germline CDR1 MNHEY, CDR2 SVGEGT. V lost 5 bases to trimming and J lost 7 bases; unmatched junction nucleotides: 4. The CDR3 coding sequence is TGTGCCAGCAGTCCGACTAGCGGGAGGGGTAATGAGCAGTTCTTC. Its translation is CASSPTSGRGNEQFF.

This clonotype was picked up one time. The chain joins TRBV6-1 to TRBJ1-5; D possibly corresponds to TRBD1 (5 bases). CDR3 length: 14 residues. The V and J ends lost 6 bases and 7 bases respectively, with 16 bases between them. Per the germline V gene, CDR1 is MNHNS and CDR2 is SASEGT. Here the CDR3 reads CASRLNGGWQPQHF. In DNA form, the CDR3 reads TGTGCCAGCAGACTCAATGGGGGTTGGCAGCCCCAGCATTTT.

The sample holds a few counts of this clonotype. The gene calls are TRBV5-1 and TRBJ2-7, with TRBD1 as a possible D gene (6 bases). The V end was cut by 3 bases, the J end by 2 bases, with 15 bases between. This CDR3 has 15 amino acids. Germline CDR1 reads SGHRS; CDR2 reads YFSETQ. The CDR3 nucleotides read TGCGCCAGCAGCTCGTCCAGGGACATCACCTACGAGCAGTACTTC. Amino acid sequence: CASSSSRDITYEQYF.

This clonotype was seen a handful of times. V is TRBV28 and J is TRBJ2-4; 8 nucleotides align to TRBD1. After removal of 6 bases from V and 1 base from J, the junction contained 11 bases not matched to a gene. The CDR3 has 17 amino acids. CDR1 and CDR2 (germline): MDHEN, SYDVKM. The CDR3 is CASSLGTGSVAKNIQYF. The CDR3 DNA follows: TGTGCCAGCAGCCTTGGGACAGGTTCGGTTGCCAAAAACATTCAGTACTTC. Combining the CDR3 with reference TRBV28 and TRBJ2-4 gives the whole variable domain DVKVTQSSRYLVKRTGEKVFLECVQDMDHENMFWYRQDPGLGLRLIYFSYDVKMKEKGDIPEGYSVSREKKERFSLILESASTNQTSMYLCASSLGTGSVAKNIQYFGAGTRLSVL.

The chain couples TRBV4-1 to TRBJ2-7; 9 bases agree with TRBD1. Trimming cost V 3 bases and J 5 bases; bases outside gene matches: 8. CDR1 is MGHRA and CDR2 is YSYEKL in the germline V gene. The CDR3 runs 15 residues. Here the CDR3 reads CASSQVGQGFNEQYF. The DNA of the CDR3 is TGCGCCAGCAGCCAGGTAGGACAGGGGTTCAACGAGCAGTACTTC.

Turning to this clonotype: The junction does not match germline at one end; this may be a read error. V is TRBV11-3 and J is TRBJ2-3; possible D gene TRBD1, 6 bases. CDR3 length equals 14 residues. Germline CDR1 SGHNT, CDR2 YENEEA. The CDR3 nucleotides are TGTGCCAGCAGCTTTACAGGGAACGGAGAGACCCAGTACTTT. Amino acid sequence: CASSFTGNGETQYF.

This clonotype appeared many times. The CDR3 loop reads CASSSGYTGELFF. The CDR3 coding sequence is TGCGCCAGCAGCTCAGGGTACACCGGGGAGCTGTTTTTT. This chain joins TRBV5-1 and TRBJ2-2, with D maybe TRBD1 (5 bases). Looked up from germline, CDR1 is SGHRS and CDR2 is YFSETQ. The CDR3 is 13 amino acids. V was shortened by 3 bases and J by 3 bases, with 6 bases between the two germline ends. Supplemented by reference TRBV5-1 and TRBJ2-2, the full variable domain reads KAGVTQTPRYLIKTRGQQVTLSCSPISGHRSVSWYQQTPGQGLQFLFEYFSETQRNKGNFPGRFSGRQFSNSRSEMNVSTLELGDSALYLCASSSGYTGELFFGEGSRLTVL.

This clonotype was seen only a few times. The genes are TRBV12-3 or TRBV12-4 and TRBJ2-1; TRBD2 might be the D (5 bases). CDR3 length equals 12 residues. V gave up 8 bases and J gave up 5 bases, with 10 bases separating them. CDR3: CASLADDNEQFF. CDR3 DNA: TGTGCCAGCCTAGCTGACGACAATGAGCAGTTCTTC.

The CDR3 here is CASSLGRGTGANVLTF. CDR3 coding DNA: TGTGCCAGCAGCTTAGGTCGGGGTACTGGGGCCAACGTCCTGACTTTC. The genes are TRBV11-2 and TRBJ2-6, with D maybe TRBD2 (5 bases). CDR1 and CDR2 (germline): SGHAT, FQNNGV. V dropped 1 base and J dropped 2 bases, with 9 bases sitting between them. The CDR3 consists of 16 residues.

This rearrangement joins TRBV4-1 to TRBJ2-7; weak D call: TRBD2 (6 bases). Germline CDR1 MGHRA, CDR2 YSYEKL. V lost 2 bases and J lost 4, with 12 bases in between. The CDR3 consists of 14 residues. The CDR3 sequence: CASSQLRAGYEQYF. Written as DNA, the CDR3 is TGCGCCAGCAGCCAACTCAGGGCGGGGTACGAGCAGTACTTC.

V gene TRBV7-9 combines with J gene TRBJ2-7; the D gene could be TRBD1 or TRBD2 (5 bases each). The V end lost 4 bases, the J end lost 4 bases, and 11 bases lay between the germline ends. Germline loops: CDR1 SEHNR, CDR2 FQNEAQ (reference sequence). The CDR3 length is 13 residues. The CDR3 protein is CASSSGRGYEQYF. The CDR3 DNA is TGTGCCAGCAGCTCGGGACGGGGTTACGAGCAGTACTTC.